This TCR beta chain stems from a study of T-cell reconstitution after alpha-beta-depleted transplantation in children. The study, taken as a whole, reports: Reports say that about two months after transplant, the alpha-beta T cells came out of several hundred graft clones that had expanded. Counts and diversity of T cells one year after transplant came mostly from newly produced T cells. Surviving recipient T cells and intrathymic progenitors accounted for some patients' high TCRbeta diversity at day 60.

The TCRbeta library was prepared with unique molecular identifiers. TCRdb processed the PCR reads anew with MiXCR; each CDR3 protein has one entry. The table lists around 180,000 distinct CDR3 sequences, over 8.5% of them singletons. This CDR3 has 15 amino acids. Germline loops: CDR1 MDHEN, CDR2 SYDVKM. V lost 1 base to trimming and J lost 0 bases, with 10 bases between them. With respect to this clonotype: Its antigen is currently unknown.

This specimen was PBMCs, taken before TCRalphabeta/CD19-depleted stem cell transplant. The V and J genes are TRBV28 and TRBJ2-7, with D perhaps TRBD2 (5 bases). The sequence was collected from a boy between 2 and 15 years old with acute myeloid leukemia, due to receive a stem cell transplant. The CDR3, as DNA: TGTGCCAGCAGTTTATACGGGATAGTCTCCTACGAGCAGTACTTC. Translation: CASSLYGIVSYEQYF.